The entry below gives a single TCR beta chain sequence along with its context. Its specificity is unknown. At one of its ends the junction is not consistent with the germline gene, which may arise from a read error. Other DNA sequences in this sample translate to the same CDR3. The data stem from a study of cytomegalovirus exposure and HLA in healthy donors. Background on the study: Earlier, 110 million or so unique TCR beta sequences were recovered from around 200 million T cells by an analysis. There were a few hundred genotyped donors. Of these, roughly 82% fell in the genetic ancestry cluster associated with self-reported Caucasian donors.

Study-level results: Later work found that TCR association rates differed between HLA loci; DRB1 had the most and HLA-C the fewest. In a later analysis, at a false discovery rate of 0.05, 17,000 or so TCR beta sequences were associated with HLA alleles.

The CDR3 runs 13 residues. Germline V lookup: CDR1 PRHDT, CDR2 FYEKMQ (reference sequence). Primers: 60 Vbeta forward and 13 Jbeta reverse. This table comes from immunoSEQ multiplex PCR, and its TCRdb copy is limited to in-frame clones, with some not included. Here the sample spans roughly 200,000 clones, around 84% being singletons. The chain links TRBV13 to TRBJ1-1; TRBD1 might be the D (6 bases). The TCR sequence derives from a man aged 40-49 years in good health and CMV-seropositive. Sequencing was carried out using PBMCs. The CDR3 DNA is TGTGCCAGCAGCTTGACAGGTGGAATTGAAGCCTTCTTT. As protein: CASSLTGGIEAFF.